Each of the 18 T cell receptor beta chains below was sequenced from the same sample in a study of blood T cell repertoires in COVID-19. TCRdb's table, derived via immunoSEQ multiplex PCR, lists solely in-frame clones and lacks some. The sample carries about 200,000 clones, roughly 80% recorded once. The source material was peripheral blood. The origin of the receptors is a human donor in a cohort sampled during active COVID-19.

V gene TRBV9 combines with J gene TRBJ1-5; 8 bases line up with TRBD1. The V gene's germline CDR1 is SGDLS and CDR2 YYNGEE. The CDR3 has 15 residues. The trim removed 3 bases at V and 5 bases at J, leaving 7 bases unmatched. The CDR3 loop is CASSATGQGHQPQHF. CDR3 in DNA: TGTGCCAGCAGCGCCACCGGACAGGGACATCAGCCCCAGCATTTT.

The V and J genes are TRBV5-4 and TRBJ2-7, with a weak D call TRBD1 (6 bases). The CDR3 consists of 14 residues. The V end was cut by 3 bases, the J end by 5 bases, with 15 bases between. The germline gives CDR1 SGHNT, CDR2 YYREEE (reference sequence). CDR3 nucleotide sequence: TGTGCCAGCAGCTCTTTTCAAGGGGGTAACGAGCAGTACTTC. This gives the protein CASSSFQGGNEQYF.

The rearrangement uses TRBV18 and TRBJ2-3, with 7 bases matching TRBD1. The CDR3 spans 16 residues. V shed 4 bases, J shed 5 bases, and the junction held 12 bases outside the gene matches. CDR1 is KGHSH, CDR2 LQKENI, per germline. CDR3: CASSRNRQGLEDTQYF. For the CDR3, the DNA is TGTGCCAGCTCACGAAACCGACAGGGTTTGGAAGATACGCAGTATTTT.

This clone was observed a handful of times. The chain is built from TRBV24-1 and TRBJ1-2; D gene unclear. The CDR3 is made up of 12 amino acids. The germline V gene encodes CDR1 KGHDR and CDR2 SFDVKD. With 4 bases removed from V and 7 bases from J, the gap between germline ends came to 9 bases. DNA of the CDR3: TGTGCCACCAGTGACGAACGGGTTGGCTACACCTTC. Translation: CATSDERVGYTF.

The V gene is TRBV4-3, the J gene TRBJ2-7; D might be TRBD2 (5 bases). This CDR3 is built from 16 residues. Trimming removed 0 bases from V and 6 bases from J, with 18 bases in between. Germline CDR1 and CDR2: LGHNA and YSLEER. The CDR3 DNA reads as TGCGCCAGCAGCCAAGATTCTGGGTCTGTTCGGGGCGAGCAGTACTTC. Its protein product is CASSQDSGSVRGEQYF.

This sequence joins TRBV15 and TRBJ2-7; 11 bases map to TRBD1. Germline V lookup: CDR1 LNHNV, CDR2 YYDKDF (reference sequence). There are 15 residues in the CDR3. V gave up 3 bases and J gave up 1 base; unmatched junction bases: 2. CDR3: CATSRWDRGSYEQYF. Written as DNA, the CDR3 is TGTGCCACCAGCAGGTGGGACAGGGGGTCCTACGAGCAGTACTTC.

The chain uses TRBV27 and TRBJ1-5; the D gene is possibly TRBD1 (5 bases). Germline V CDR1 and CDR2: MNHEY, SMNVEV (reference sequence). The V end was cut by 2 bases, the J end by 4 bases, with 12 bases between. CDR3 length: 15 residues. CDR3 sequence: CASSLDWGGNQPQHF. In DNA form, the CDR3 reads TGTGCCAGCAGTTTAGACTGGGGGGGGAATCAGCCCCAGCATTTT.

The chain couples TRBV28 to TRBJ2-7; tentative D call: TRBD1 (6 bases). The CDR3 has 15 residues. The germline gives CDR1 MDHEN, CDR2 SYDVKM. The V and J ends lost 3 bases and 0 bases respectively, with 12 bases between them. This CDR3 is CASSFEADSSYEQYF. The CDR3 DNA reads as TGTGCCAGCAGTTTTGAAGCGGACAGCTCCTACGAGCAGTACTTC.

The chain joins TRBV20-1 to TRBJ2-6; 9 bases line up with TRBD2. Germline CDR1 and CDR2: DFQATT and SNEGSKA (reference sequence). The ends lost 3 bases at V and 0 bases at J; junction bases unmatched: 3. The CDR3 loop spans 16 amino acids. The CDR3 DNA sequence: TGCAGTGCTAGTCAAGCGGGGGGCTCTGGGGCCAACGTCCTGACTTTC. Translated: CSASQAGGSGANVLTF.

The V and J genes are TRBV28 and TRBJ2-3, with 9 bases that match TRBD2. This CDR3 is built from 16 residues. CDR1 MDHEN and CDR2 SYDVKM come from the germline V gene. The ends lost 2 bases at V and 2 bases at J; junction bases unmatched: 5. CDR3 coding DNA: TGTGCCAGCAGTTTAGGGCTAGCGGGATACACAGATACGCAGTATTTT. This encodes CASSLGLAGYTDTQYF.

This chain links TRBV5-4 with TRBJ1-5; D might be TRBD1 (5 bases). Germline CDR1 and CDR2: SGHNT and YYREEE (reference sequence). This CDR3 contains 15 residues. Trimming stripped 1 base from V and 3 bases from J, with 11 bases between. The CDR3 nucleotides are TGTGCCAGCAGCTTGAACGGGGGAGTCAATCAGCCCCAGCATTTT. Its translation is CASSLNGGVNQPQHF.

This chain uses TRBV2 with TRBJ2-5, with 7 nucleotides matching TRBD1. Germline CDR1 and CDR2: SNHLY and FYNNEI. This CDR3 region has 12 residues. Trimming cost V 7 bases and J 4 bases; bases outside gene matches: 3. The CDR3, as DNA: TGTGCCAGCAAAGGGGGCGGAGAGACCCAGTACTTC. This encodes CASKGGGETQYF.

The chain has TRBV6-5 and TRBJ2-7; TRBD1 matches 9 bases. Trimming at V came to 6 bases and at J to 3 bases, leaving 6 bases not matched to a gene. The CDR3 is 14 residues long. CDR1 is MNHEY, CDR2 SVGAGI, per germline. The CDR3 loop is CASRFGQGHYEQYF. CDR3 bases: TGTGCCAGCAGATTCGGACAGGGGCACTACGAGCAGTACTTC.

CDR3 sequence reads: CASSFLRGRADETQYF. The CDR3 nucleotides read TGTGCCAGCAGCTTCTTAAGAGGGAGGGCGGACGAGACCCAGTACTTC. The chain couples TRBV5-5 to TRBJ2-5, with 7 bases aligning to TRBD2. This CDR3 comprises 16 residues. V gave up 2 bases and J gave up 5 bases; unmatched junction bases: 12. Germline CDR1 reads SGHKS; CDR2 reads YYEKEE (reference sequence).

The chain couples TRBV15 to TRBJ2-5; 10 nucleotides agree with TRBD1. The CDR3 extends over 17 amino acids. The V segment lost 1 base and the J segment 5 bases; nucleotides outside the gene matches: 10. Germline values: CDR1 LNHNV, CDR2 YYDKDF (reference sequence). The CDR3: CATSRGRDRGLGETQYF. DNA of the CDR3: TGTGCCACCAGCAGAGGCAGGGACAGGGGTTTGGGGGAGACCCAGTACTTC.

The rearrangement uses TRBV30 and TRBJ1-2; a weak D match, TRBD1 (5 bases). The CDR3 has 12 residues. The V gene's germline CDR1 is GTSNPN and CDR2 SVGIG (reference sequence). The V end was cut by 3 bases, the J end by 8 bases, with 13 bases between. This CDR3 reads CAWRVAGRGYTF. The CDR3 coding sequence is TGTGCCTGGAGGGTGGCAGGGAGGGGCTACACCTTC.

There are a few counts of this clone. CDR3 protein: CASSQDQGSLNTEAFF. The CDR3 DNA follows: TGTGCCAGCAGCCAAGATCAGGGTAGCTTGAACACTGAAGCTTTCTTT. The chain joins TRBV4-2 to TRBJ1-1, with D perhaps matching TRBD1 (5 bases). The CDR3 has 16 amino acids. The germline V gene encodes CDR1 LGHNA and CDR2 YNFKEQ. Trimming took off 0 bases at V and 0 bases at J, with 11 bases between the two ends.

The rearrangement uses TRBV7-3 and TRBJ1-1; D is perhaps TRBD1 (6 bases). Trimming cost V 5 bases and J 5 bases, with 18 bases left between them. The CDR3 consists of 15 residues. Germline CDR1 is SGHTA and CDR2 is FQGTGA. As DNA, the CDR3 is TGTGCCAGCAGCCAAGGGGTCAGGGGCAGAACTGAAGCTTTCTTT. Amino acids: CASSQGVRGRTEAFF.